Presented here are 10 T cell receptor beta chains from one specimen sequenced in a study of early T cells in non-severe SARS-CoV-2 infection. TCRdb re-called the 5' RACE reads with MiXCR, one entry per CDR3 protein. The sample contains about 69,000 distinct CDR3 sequences, under 9.5% of which appear only once. Specimen: whole blood. The source is an adult who was a healthcare worker with PCR-confirmed SARS-CoV-2 infection or an uninfected control (not recorded which).

This clonotype was counted many times. The DNA for the CDR3 is TGCAGCGTCCACCAGGGGACTAGCGGGACGACAGATACGCAGTATTTT. Translation: CSVHQGTSGTTDTQYF. The genes are TRBV29-1 and TRBJ2-3, with TRBD2 matching 13 bases. This CDR3 has 16 residues. V lost 6 bases to trimming and J lost 3 bases; unmatched junction nucleotides: 9. Germline V gene sequence: CDR1 SQVTM, CDR2 ANQGSEA.

This clonotype was seen ten or more times. The V gene is TRBV14, the J gene TRBJ2-1; D ambiguous. Trimming took off 0 bases at V and 7 bases at J, with 13 bases between the two ends. This CDR3 is 15 amino acids long. Germline values: CDR1 SGHDN, CDR2 FVKESK. CDR3 in DNA: TGTGCCAGCAGCCAAGATCGCACAGTCGGGAATGAGCAGTTCTTC. It specifies CASSQDRTVGNEQFF.

The gene calls are TRBV7-2 and TRBJ2-3; D is possibly TRBD2 (5 bases). This CDR3 contains 12 residues. The V and J ends lost 6 bases and 7 bases respectively, with 11 bases between them. Germline V gene data show CDR1 as SGHTA and CDR2 as FQGNSA. In DNA form, the CDR3 reads TGTGCCAGCAGTCGTACGGGAAATACGCAGTATTTT. It encodes CASSRTGNTQYF.

This clonotype was found many times. This chain links TRBV20-1 with TRBJ2-5; 8 bases line up with TRBD1. V lost 5 bases, J lost 4 bases, and 3 bases stayed unmatched. The CDR3 totals 12 residues. Germline CDR1 and CDR2: DFQATT and SNEGSKA (reference sequence). The CDR3 DNA follows: TGCAGTGCTCCCACAGGGGGAGAGACCCAGTACTTC. Encoded protein: CSAPTGGETQYF.

At least ten counts were recorded for this clonotype. The chain carries TRBV6-5 and TRBJ2-5; D is undetermined. Germline loops: CDR1 MNHEY, CDR2 SVGAGI. The V end lost 5 bases, the J end lost 2 bases, and 9 bases lay between the germline ends. The CDR3 has 13 residues. CDR3 amino acids: CASSNARQETQYF. The DNA of the CDR3 is TGTGCCAGCAGTAACGCCAGGCAAGAGACCCAGTACTTC.

V gene TRBV30 combines with J gene TRBJ2-7; D may be TRBD1 or TRBD2 (5 bases each). The V gene lost 6 bases and the J gene lost 3 bases, with 9 bases spanning the gap. The CDR3 runs 11 residues. Germline lookup yields CDR1 GTSNPN and CDR2 SVGIG (reference sequence). The CDR3 is CACGTVYEQYF. DNA of the CDR3: TGTGCCTGCGGGACGGTCTACGAGCAGTACTTC.

The chain carries TRBV10-3 and TRBJ2-7; D gene ambiguous. Trimming cost V 3 bases and J 6 bases, with 6 bases left between them. Germline CDR1 and CDR2: ENHRY and SYGVKD. The CDR3 contains 11 residues. The CDR3 DNA follows: TGTGCCATCAGTGATTTATCCGAGCAGTACTTC. Its protein product is CAISDLSEQYF.

This clonotype has more than one count but fewer than ten. CDR3 in DNA: TGCAGTGCCACTTCCGGGACAGGGCTCTATGGCTACACCTTC. This codes for CSATSGTGLYGYTF. The rearrangement uses TRBV20-1 and TRBJ1-2, with 9 bases identical to TRBD1. The germline CDR1 and CDR2 sequences are DFQATT and SNEGSKA (reference sequence). V was clipped by 6 bases and J by 4 bases; unmatched bases: 9. This CDR3 is 14 amino acids long.

This clonotype was detected ten times or more. This chain uses TRBV5-1 with TRBJ2-3; 12 nucleotides match TRBD2. The CDR3 loop spans 16 amino acids. The V segment lost 4 bases and the J segment 2 bases; nucleotides outside the gene matches: 5. Germline V gene sequence: CDR1 SGHRS, CDR2 YFSETQ. The CDR3 region has the DNA TGCGCCAGCAGCCCCACTAGCGGGGGGCCCACAGATACGCAGTATTTT. Protein sequence: CASSPTSGGPTDTQYF.

This clonotype was picked up a small number of times. This chain connects TRBV27 to TRBJ1-3; D is unresolved. V lost 2 bases to trimming and J lost 7 bases, with 12 bases between them. From germline, CDR1 is MNHEY and CDR2 SMNVEV (reference sequence). The CDR3 loop spans 14 amino acids. DNA of the CDR3: TGTGCCAGCAGTTTAACCGGGTCTAGGAACACCATATATTTT. Its protein product is CASSLTGSRNTIYF.